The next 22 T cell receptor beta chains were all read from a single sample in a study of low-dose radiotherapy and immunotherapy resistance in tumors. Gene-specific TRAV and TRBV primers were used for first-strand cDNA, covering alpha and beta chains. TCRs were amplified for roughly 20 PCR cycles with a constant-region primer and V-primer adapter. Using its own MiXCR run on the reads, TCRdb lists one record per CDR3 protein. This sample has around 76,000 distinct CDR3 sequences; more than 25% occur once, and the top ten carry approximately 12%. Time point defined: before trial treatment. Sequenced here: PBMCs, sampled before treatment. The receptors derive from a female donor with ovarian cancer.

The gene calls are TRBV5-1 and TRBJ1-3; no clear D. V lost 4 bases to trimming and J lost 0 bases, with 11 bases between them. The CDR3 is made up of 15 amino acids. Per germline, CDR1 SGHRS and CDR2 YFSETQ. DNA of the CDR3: TGCGCCAGCAGCGACGGCACGAGCTCTGGAAACACCATATATTTT. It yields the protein CASSDGTSSGNTIYF.

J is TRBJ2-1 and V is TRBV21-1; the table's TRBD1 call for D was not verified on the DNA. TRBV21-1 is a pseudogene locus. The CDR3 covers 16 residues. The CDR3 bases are TGTGCCAGCAGCGAAATTTACCGGCGGGGGAGAGGTGAGCAGTTCTTC. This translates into CASSEIYRRGRGEQFF.

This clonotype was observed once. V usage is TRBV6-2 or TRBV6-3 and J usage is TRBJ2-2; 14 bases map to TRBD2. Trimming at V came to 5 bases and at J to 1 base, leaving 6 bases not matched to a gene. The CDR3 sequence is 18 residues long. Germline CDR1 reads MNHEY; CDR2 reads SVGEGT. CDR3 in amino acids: CASSREGLAGGNTGELFF. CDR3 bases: TGTGCCAGCAGTCGGGAAGGACTAGCGGGGGGGAACACCGGGGAGCTGTTTTTT.

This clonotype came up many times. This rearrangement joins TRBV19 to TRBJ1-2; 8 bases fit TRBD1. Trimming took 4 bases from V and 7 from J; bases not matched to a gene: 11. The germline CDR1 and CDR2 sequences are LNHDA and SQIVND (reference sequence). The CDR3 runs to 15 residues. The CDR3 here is CASSTRGGQGGGYTF. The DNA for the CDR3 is TGTGCCAGTAGTACCCGAGGTGGACAGGGAGGTGGCTACACCTTC.

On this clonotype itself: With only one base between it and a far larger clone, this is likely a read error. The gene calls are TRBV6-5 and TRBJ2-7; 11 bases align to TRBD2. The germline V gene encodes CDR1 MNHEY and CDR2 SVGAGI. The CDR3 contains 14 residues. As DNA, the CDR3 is TGTGCCAGCGGTTACGGGACTAGCGGCTACGAGCAGTACTTC. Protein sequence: CASGYGTSGYEQYF.

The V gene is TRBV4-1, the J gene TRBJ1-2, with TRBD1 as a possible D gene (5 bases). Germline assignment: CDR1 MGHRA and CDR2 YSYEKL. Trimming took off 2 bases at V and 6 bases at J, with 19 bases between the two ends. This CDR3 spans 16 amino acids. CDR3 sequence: CASSQPDPGPGHGYTF. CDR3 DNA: TGCGCCAGCAGCCAACCTGACCCGGGACCTGGCCATGGCTACACCTTC.

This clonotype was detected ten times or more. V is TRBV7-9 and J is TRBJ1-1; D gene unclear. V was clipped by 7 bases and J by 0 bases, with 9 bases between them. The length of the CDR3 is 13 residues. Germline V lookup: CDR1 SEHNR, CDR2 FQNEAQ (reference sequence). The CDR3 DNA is TGTGCCAGCACCCCCGGAGTGAACACTGAAGCTTTCTTT. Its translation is CASTPGVNTEAFF. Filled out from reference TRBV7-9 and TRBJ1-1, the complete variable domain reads DTGVSQNPRHKITKRGQNVTFRCDPISEHNRLYWYRQTLGQGPEFLTYFQNEAQLEKSRLLSDRFSAERPKGSFSTLEIQRTEQGDSAMYLCASTPGVNTEAFFGQGTRLTVV.

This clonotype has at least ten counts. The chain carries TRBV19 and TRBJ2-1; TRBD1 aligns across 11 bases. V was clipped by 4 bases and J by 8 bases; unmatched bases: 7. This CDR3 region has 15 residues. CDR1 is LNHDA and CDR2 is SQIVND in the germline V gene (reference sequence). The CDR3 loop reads CASSTRTGGLDEQFF. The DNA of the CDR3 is TGTGCCAGTAGTACCCGGACAGGGGGCCTGGATGAGCAGTTCTTC.

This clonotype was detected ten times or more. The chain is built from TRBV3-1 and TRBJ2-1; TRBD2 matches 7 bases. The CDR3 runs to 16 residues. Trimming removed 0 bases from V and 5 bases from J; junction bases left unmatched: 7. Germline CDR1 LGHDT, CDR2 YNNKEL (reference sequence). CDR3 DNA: TGTGCCAGCAGCCAAGACGGGACTATGGTGCACAATGAGCAGTTCTTC. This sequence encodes CASSQDGTMVHNEQFF.

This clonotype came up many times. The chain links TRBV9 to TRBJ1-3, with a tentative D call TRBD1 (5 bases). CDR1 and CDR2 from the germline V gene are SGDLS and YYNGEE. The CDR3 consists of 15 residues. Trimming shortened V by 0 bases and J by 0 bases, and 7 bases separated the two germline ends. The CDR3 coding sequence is TGTGCCAGCAGCGTAGGGGACGGCTCTGGAAACACCATATATTTT. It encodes CASSVGDGSGNTIYF.

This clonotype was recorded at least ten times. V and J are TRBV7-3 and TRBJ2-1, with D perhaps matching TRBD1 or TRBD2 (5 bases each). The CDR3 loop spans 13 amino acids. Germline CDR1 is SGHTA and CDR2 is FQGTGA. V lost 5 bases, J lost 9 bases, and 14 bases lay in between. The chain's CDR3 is CASSTRQRGEQFF. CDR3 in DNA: TGTGCCAGCAGCACCCGTCAGAGGGGTGAGCAGTTCTTC.

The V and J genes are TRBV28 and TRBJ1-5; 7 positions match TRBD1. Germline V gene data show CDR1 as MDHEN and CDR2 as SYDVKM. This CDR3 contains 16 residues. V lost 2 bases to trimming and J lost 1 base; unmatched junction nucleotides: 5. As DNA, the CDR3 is TGTGCCAGCAGTTTACTGACAGGGATGAGCAATCAGCCCCAGCATTTT. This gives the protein CASSLLTGMSNQPQHF.

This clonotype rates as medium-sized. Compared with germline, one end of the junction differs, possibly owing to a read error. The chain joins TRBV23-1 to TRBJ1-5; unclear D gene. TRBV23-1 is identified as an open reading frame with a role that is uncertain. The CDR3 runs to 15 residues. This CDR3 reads CASSPRHEPFQPQHF. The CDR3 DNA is TGTGCCAGCAGTCCTCGACACGAGCCCTTCCAGCCCCAGCATTTT.

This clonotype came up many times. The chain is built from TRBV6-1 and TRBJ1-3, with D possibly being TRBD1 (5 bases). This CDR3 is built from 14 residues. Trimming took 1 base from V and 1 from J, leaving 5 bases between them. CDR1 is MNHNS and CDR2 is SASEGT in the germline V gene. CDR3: CASSEGGSGNTIYF. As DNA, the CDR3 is TGTGCCAGCAGTGAAGGGGGGTCTGGAAACACCATATATTTT.

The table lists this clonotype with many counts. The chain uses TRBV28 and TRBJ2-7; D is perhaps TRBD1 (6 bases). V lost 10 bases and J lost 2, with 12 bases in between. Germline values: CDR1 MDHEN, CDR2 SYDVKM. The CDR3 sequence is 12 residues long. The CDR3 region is CATSDSPYEQYF. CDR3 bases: TGTGCCACCTCGGACAGTCCCTACGAGCAGTACTTC.

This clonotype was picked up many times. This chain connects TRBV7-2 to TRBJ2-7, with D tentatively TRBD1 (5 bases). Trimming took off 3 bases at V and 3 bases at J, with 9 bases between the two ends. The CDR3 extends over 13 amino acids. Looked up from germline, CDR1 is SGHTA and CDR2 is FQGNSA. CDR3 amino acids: CASSFIQGYEQYF. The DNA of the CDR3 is TGTGCCAGCAGCTTTATCCAGGGCTACGAGCAGTACTTC. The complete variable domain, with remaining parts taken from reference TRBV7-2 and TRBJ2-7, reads GAGVSQSPSNKVTEKGKDVELRCDPISGHTALYWYRQSLGQGLEFLIYFQGNSAPDKSGLPSDRFSAERTGGSVSTLTIQRTQQEDSAVYLCASSFIQGYEQYFGPGTRLTVT.

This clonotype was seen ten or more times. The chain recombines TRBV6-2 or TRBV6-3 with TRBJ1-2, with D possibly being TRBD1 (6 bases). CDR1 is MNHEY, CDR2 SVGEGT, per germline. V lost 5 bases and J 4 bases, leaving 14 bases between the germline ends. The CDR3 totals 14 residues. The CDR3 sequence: CASSQNDRIYGYTF. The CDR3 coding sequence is TGTGCCAGCAGTCAGAACGACAGGATCTATGGCTACACCTTC.

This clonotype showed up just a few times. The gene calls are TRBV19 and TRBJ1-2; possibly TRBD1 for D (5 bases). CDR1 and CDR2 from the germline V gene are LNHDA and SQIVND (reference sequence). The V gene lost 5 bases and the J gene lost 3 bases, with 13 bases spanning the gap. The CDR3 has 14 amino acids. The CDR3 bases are TGTGCCAGTAGTTACCGTGGCAGGGACTATGGCTACACCTTC. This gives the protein CASSYRGRDYGYTF.

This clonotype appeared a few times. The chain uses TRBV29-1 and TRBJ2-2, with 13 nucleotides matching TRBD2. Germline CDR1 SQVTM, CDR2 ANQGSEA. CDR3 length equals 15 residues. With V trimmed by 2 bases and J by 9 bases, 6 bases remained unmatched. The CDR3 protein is CSVETSGRGRRELFF. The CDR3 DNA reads TGCAGCGTTGAAACTAGCGGGAGGGGGAGGAGGGAGCTGTTTTTT.

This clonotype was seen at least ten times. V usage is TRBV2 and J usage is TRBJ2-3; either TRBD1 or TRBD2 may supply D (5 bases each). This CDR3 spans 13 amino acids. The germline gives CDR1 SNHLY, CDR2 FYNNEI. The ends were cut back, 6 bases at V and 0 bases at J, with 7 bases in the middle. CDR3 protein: CASRGDSTDTQYF. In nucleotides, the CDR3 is TGTGCCAGCAGGGGGGACAGCACAGATACGCAGTATTTT.

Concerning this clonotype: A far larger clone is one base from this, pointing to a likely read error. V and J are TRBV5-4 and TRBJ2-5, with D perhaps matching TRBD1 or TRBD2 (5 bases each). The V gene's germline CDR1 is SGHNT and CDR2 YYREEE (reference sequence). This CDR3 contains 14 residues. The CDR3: CASSSPGPNNEQSF. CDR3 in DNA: TGTGCCAGCAGCTCACCGGGACCCAACAATGAGCAGTCCTTC.

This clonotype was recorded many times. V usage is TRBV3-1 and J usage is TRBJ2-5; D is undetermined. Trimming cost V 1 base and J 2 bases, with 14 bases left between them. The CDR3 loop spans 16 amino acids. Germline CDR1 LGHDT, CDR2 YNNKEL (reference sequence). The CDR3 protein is CASSQGFSALQETQYF. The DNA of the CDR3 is TGTGCCAGCAGCCAAGGTTTTTCGGCACTGCAAGAGACCCAGTACTTC.